The 13 T cell receptor beta chains below come from one sample, sequenced in a study of T cells expressing NK-cell markers. TCRdb reprocessed the 5' RACE reads, with one entry per CDR3 protein and no DNA. Listed are approximately 150,000 distinct CDR3 sequences; more than 10% falls within the top ten. Sequenced: blood T cells: a sorted CD56 or NKG2C T cell subset, CD4+ or CD8+ T cells, or bulk PBMC T cells (not recorded which). The receptors stem from a man in his late teens or twenties in good health.

V gene TRBV12-3 or TRBV12-4 combines with J gene TRBJ2-1; absent DNA, TCRdb's TRBD1 call cannot be checked. CDR3 length: 14 residues. The CDR3 is CASSFEGRNNEQFF.

The rearrangement links TRBV6-5 to TRBJ2-5; as DNA is missing, the TRBD1 call by TCRdb cannot be tested. Germline loops: CDR1 MNHEY, CDR2 SVGAGI. This CDR3 has 16 amino acids. CDR3 sequence reads: CASSYGDRGRGETQYF.

The chain combines TRBV4-1 with TRBJ1-1. The CDR3 consists of 13 residues. Germline V gives CDR1 MGHRA, CDR2 YSYEKL. The chain's CDR3 is CASSQVLYGDAFF.

V is TRBV20-1 and J is TRBJ2-3; the D call from TCRdb, TRBD1, cannot be confirmed without DNA. The CDR3 is 14 amino acids. CDR1 is DFQATT, CDR2 SNEGSKA, per germline (reference sequence). The CDR3 loop reads CSAASQGDGDTQYF.

The chain joins TRBV12-3 or TRBV12-4 to TRBJ2-3; TCRdb's assignment of TRBD1 cannot be checked, as there is no DNA. This CDR3 contains 17 residues. This CDR3 reads CASSTQRARDGTDTQYF.

The rearrangement uses TRBV12-3 or TRBV12-4 and TRBJ2-5; TCRdb's D call, TRBD1, is unchecked because there is no DNA. The CDR3 is 15 residues long. CDR3 in amino acids: CASSSTRQGEETQYF.

The CDR3 is CASSQSSGTGLSYEQYF. The chain is built from TRBV4-2 and TRBJ2-7; TCRdb selects TRBD1, and the lack of DNA leaves this call unchecked. The CDR3 spans 17 residues. Germline-derived CDR1 and CDR2 are LGHNA and YNFKEQ.

This chain links TRBV13 with TRBJ2-1; TCRdb's D call of TRBD2 is untestable without DNA. The CDR3 runs to 15 residues. Germline CDR1 and CDR2: PRHDT and FYEKMQ (reference sequence). CDR3 residues: CASSETSGSWDEQFF.

The chain links TRBV9 to TRBJ2-1; TCRdb's assignment of TRBD1 cannot be checked, as there is no DNA. The CDR3 totals 14 residues. Germline CDR1 and CDR2: SGDLS and YYNGEE. CDR3 amino acids: CASSVVPPVNEQFF. The full variable domain, in which reference TRBV9 and TRBJ2-1 provide the parts outside the CDR3, is DSGVTQTPKHLITATGQRVTLRCSPRSGDLSVYWYQQSLDQGLQFLIQYYNGEERAKGNILERFSAQQFPDLHSELNLSSLELGDSALYFCASSVVPPVNEQFFGPGTRLTVL.

Here the CDR3 reads CASSLSVLRLAGDQETQYF. This chain joins TRBV7-2 and TRBJ2-5; TCRdb picks TRBD2, but there is no DNA to check that call. Germline lookup yields CDR1 SGHTA and CDR2 FQGNSA. There are 19 residues in the CDR3. Based on the CDR3 plus reference TRBV7-2 and TRBJ2-5, the full variable domain is GAGVSQSPSNKVTEKGKDVELRCDPISGHTALYWYRQSLGQGLEFLIYFQGNSAPDKSGLPSDRFSAERTGGSVSTLTIQRTQQEDSAVYLCASSLSVLRLAGDQETQYFGPGTRLLVL.

This chain joins TRBV27 and TRBJ1-1. The CDR3 consists of 17 residues. Germline loops: CDR1 MNHEY, CDR2 SMNVEV (reference sequence). CDR3 sequence reads: CASSKTREGRKNTEAFF.

The chain has TRBV7-3 and TRBJ2-3; the TCRdb call, TRBD1, lacks DNA for checking. The CDR3 sequence is 16 residues long. Germline lookup yields CDR1 SGHTA and CDR2 FQGTGA. CDR3 region: CASSLIPGTGGDTQYF. Together with reference TRBV7-3 and TRBJ2-3, the CDR3 gives the full variable domain: GAGVSQTPSNKVTEKGKYVELRCDPISGHTALYWYRQSLGQGPEFLIYFQGTGAADDSGLPNDRFFAVRPEGSVSTLKIQRTERGDSAVYLCASSLIPGTGGDTQYFGPGTRLTVL.

The rearrangement uses TRBV21-1 and TRBJ1-5; TCRdb calls TRBD1, which cannot be checked without DNA. TRBV21-1 is a pseudogene. The length of the CDR3 is 16 residues. The CDR3 is CASSKVPRRTDQPQHF.